These 27 T cell receptor beta chains were all obtained from the same sample, sequenced in a study of identical twins' blood T cells (dated by TCRdb to 2013 to 2014). The library was built by means of 5' RACE. The reads were generated on an Illumina Genome Analyzer IIx. TCRdb applied fastp at Q25 and MiXCR to the public reads, then kept only in-frame beta chains. Every CDR3 protein is listed once, alongside the most common genes and DNA of its rows. Here the sample has 350,000 to 400,000 distinct CDR3 sequences; approximately 30% occur a single time. 5.5% to 7% of the sample is held by the ten biggest clonotypes. Sequenced input: PBMCs. These receptors all stem from a woman aged 18 to 55 in good health.

The chain carries TRBV29-1 and TRBJ1-1; maybe TRBD1 (6 bases). This CDR3 has 13 amino acids. Between the trimmed V and J ends, which lost 7 bases and 4 bases, there was a span of 16 bases. Germline CDR1 SQVTM, CDR2 ANQGSEA. The CDR3 reads CSASQGSLTEAFF. The CDR3 DNA is TGCAGCGCCTCACAGGGTTCGCTCACTGAAGCTTTCTTT.

The chain links TRBV21-1 to TRBJ1-5; the table's TRBD1 call for D was not verified on the DNA. TRBV21-1 is shown as a pseudogene. This CDR3 has 15 amino acids. CDR3 nucleotide sequence: TGTGCCAGCAGCAGCGACACAGGGGGTGATCAGCCCCAGCATTTT. It is translated as CASSSDTGGDQPQHF.

This clonotype was seen more than once but under ten times. The gene calls are TRBV12-3 or TRBV12-4 and TRBJ2-3; a weak D match, TRBD1 (5 bases). This CDR3 is built from 15 residues. The V end lost 5 bases, the J end lost 6 bases, and 18 bases lay between the germline ends. The CDR3 DNA sequence: TGTGCCAGCAGTGACGACCAGCACCCAGGGGATACGCAGTATTTT. Translated, it gives CASSDDQHPGDTQYF.

The chain recombines TRBV11-3 with TRBJ1-1; D is uncertain. The CDR3 is made up of 13 amino acids. V was shortened by 5 bases and J by 4 bases, with 11 bases between the two germline ends. Germline loops: CDR1 SGHNT, CDR2 YENEEA. CDR3: CASSATWCTEAFF. For the CDR3, the DNA is TGTGCCAGCAGCGCTACCTGGTGCACTGAAGCTTTCTTT.

This clonotype was counted a few times. The CDR3 nucleotides read TGTGCCAGTGGAACAGACATGAACACTGAAGCTTTCTTT. It yields the protein CASGTDMNTEAFF. The rearrangement links TRBV6-1 to TRBJ1-1; D call uncertain. Germline V CDR1 and CDR2: MNHNS, SASEGT. The CDR3 covers 13 residues. The ends were cut back, 9 bases at V and 0 bases at J, with 11 bases in the middle.

This clonotype was seen a handful of times. The chain has TRBV20-1 and TRBJ1-1; D perhaps matches TRBD1 (5 bases). V lost 1 base and J lost 1, with 13 bases in between. The CDR3 extends over 15 amino acids. Germline CDR1 reads DFQATT; CDR2 reads SNEGSKA (reference sequence). CDR3 sequence: CSARGLGGSNTEAFF. In nucleotides, the CDR3 is TGCAGTGCTAGAGGACTGGGGGGATCGAACACTGAAGCTTTCTTT.

The chain employs TRBV15 and TRBJ1-5, with D unresolved. Trimming pared 3 bases from V and 3 bases from J, leaving 3 bases between. In germline, CDR1 is LNHNV, CDR2 YYDKDF (reference sequence). This CDR3 region has 12 residues. The CDR3 spells CATSRFNQPQHF. CDR3 DNA: TGTGCCACCAGCAGGTTCAATCAGCCCCAGCATTTT.

This clonotype has just a few counts. The chain links TRBV11-2 to TRBJ2-3; D is undetermined. Deletions cut 4 bases from V and 2 bases from J, with 16 bases between. The CDR3 is 16 residues long. The V gene's germline CDR1 is SGHAT and CDR2 FQNNGV. The DNA of the CDR3 is TGTGCCAGCAGCTGGGATCGGATTCTCCTCACAGATACGCAGTATTTT. It translates to CASSWDRILLTDTQYF.

The gene calls are TRBV10-3 and TRBJ2-1, with 8 positions matching TRBD1. V dropped 4 bases and J dropped 4; count of bases not matched to a gene: 0. This CDR3 spans 13 amino acids. In germline, CDR1 is ENHRY, CDR2 SYGVKD. CDR3 in amino acids: CAISGTGYNEQFF. As DNA, the CDR3 is TGTGCCATCAGTGGGACAGGGTACAATGAGCAGTTCTTC.

For this clonotype: A much larger clone differs from this one at a single base, so this may be a read error. The rearrangement joins TRBV6-5 to TRBJ1-5; D is perhaps TRBD1 (6 bases). The CDR3 length is 13 residues. V lost 5 bases and J lost 6, with 11 bases in between. CDR1 and CDR2 (germline): MNHEY, SVGAGI. The CDR3 nucleotides are TGTGCCAGCAGTACTACAGGGCTTCAGCCCCAGCATTTT. This translates into CASSTTGLQPQHF.

This clonotype has just a few counts. This chain connects TRBV18 to TRBJ1-1; 7 bases line up with TRBD1. V lost 8 bases and J lost 7; bases outside the gene matches: 10. Germline V gives CDR1 KGHSH, CDR2 LQKENI. The CDR3 spans 13 residues. DNA of the CDR3: TGTGCCAGCGCCGAGACAGGGCGCTATGAAGCTTTCTTT. Residues: CASAETGRYEAFF.

A few counts support this clonotype. This chain links TRBV12-3 or TRBV12-4 with TRBJ1-1; possibly TRBD1 for D (5 bases). V shed 6 bases and J shed 0 bases, with 8 bases lying between them. This CDR3 comprises 13 residues. CDR3 DNA: TGTGCCAGCAGGAGACAGATGAACACTGAAGCTTTCTTT. It encodes CASRRQMNTEAFF.

This clonotype was recorded a few times. J is TRBJ1-1 and V is TRBV20-1, with D possibly being TRBD1 (6 bases). Germline CDR1 DFQATT, CDR2 SNEGSKA (reference sequence). V was cut by 6 bases and J by 2 bases, with 13 bases left in between. This CDR3 is built from 13 residues. The CDR3 DNA sequence: TGCAGTGCCGGCCGGGGGCGCAACACTGAAGCTTTCTTT. Translating gives CSAGRGRNTEAFF.

The gene calls are TRBV2 and TRBJ1-1; D is possibly TRBD1 (6 bases). The CDR3 totals 14 residues. V was trimmed by 4 bases and J by 3 bases, leaving 12 bases between them. Germline loops: CDR1 SNHLY, CDR2 FYNNEI. The chain's CDR3 is CASSAGAGDTEAFF. The DNA for the CDR3 is TGTGCCAGCAGTGCGGGGGCGGGTGACACTGAAGCTTTCTTT. Complete variable domain (other parts from reference TRBV2 and TRBJ1-1): EPEVTQTPSHQVTQMGQEVILRCVPISNHLYFYWYRQILGQKVEFLVSFYNNEISEKSEIFDDQFSVERPDGSNFTLKIRSTKLEDSAMYFCASSAGAGDTEAFFGQGTRLTVV.

With respect to this clonotype: An end of the junction does not agree with germline; a read error may underlie this. This chain connects TRBV28 to TRBJ1-6; 7 nucleotides agree with TRBD1. The CDR3 runs 14 residues. Germline-derived CDR1 and CDR2 are MDHEN and SYDVKM. The CDR3 reads CAGSFGTVGSPLHF. CDR3 sequence (DNA): TGTGCCGGCAGTTTTGGGACAGTGGGATCACCCCTCCACTTT.

This clonotype occurred a few times. V is TRBV5-1 and J is TRBJ1-1, with a possible D match to TRBD1 (5 bases). Germline loops: CDR1 SGHRS, CDR2 YFSETQ. V dropped 4 bases and J dropped 4 bases, with 20 bases sitting between them. The CDR3 totals 16 residues. The CDR3 DNA sequence: TGCGCCAGCAGCACGCTCGCTGCAGGGAGCGGCACTGAAGCTTTCTTT. It encodes CASSTLAAGSGTEAFF.

The chain is built from TRBV9 and TRBJ2-3; 8 nucleotides align to TRBD2. The CDR3 totals 15 residues. In germline, CDR1 is SGDLS, CDR2 YYNGEE. Unmatched junction bases numbered 4, after V lost 1 base and J lost 3 bases. The CDR3 DNA reads TGTGCCAGCAGCGTAATCGGCGGGAGGACAGATACGCAGTATTTT. Protein product: CASSVIGGRTDTQYF. Using reference TRBV9 and TRBJ2-3 for the parts outside the CDR3, the full variable domain is DSGVTQTPKHLITATGQRVTLRCSPRSGDLSVYWYQQSLDQGLQFLIQYYNGEERAKGNILERFSAQQFPDLHSELNLSSLELGDSALYFCASSVIGGRTDTQYFGPGTRLTVL.

This chain links TRBV7-9 with TRBJ1-1; tentative D call: TRBD1 (6 bases). V was clipped by 5 bases and J by 0 bases, with 13 bases between them. From germline, CDR1 is SEHNR and CDR2 FQNEAQ (reference sequence). The CDR3 runs to 15 residues. The CDR3 loop reads CASSGPDSLNTEAFF. The CDR3 DNA follows: TGTGCCAGCAGCGGTCCGGACAGTTTGAACACTGAAGCTTTCTTT.

Comment on this clonotype: A much larger clone lies a single base off, so this may be a read error. This rearrangement joins TRBV29-1 to TRBJ1-6, with unresolved D. The CDR3 has 13 amino acids. The germline gives CDR1 SQVTM, CDR2 ANQGSEA. The CDR3 is CIVAAQLNSPLHF. CDR3 sequence (DNA): TGCATCGTTGCAGCGCAGCTTAATTCACCCCTCCACTTT. The full variable domain, in which reference TRBV29-1 and TRBJ1-6 provide the parts outside the CDR3, is SAVISQKPSRDICQRGTSLTIQCQVDSQVTMMFWYRQQPGQSLTLIATANQGSEATYESGFVIDKFPISRPNLTFSTLTVSNMSPEDSSIYLCIVAAQLNSPLHFGNGTRLTVT.

This sequence joins TRBV6-1 and TRBJ2-1; TRBD2 is a possible D gene (6 bases). This CDR3 has 16 amino acids. Germline CDR1 reads MNHNS; CDR2 reads SASEGT. V was clipped by 2 bases and J by 0 bases, with 11 bases between them. In DNA form, the CDR3 reads TGTGCCAGCAGTGAAACTAGCCCGGGCTCCTACAATGAGCAGTTCTTC. Its translation: CASSETSPGSYNEQFF.

This clonotype turned up a few times. The genes are TRBV9 and TRBJ2-7; D call uncertain. CDR3 length equals 11 residues. Trimming removed 7 bases at V and 2 bases at J, with 7 bases between. CDR1 and CDR2 (germline): SGDLS, YYNGEE. This chain's CDR3 is CASGTAYEQYF. The CDR3 nucleotides are TGTGCCAGCGGAACAGCCTACGAGCAGTACTTC.

This clonotype showed up just a few times. The V and J genes are TRBV20-1 and TRBJ1-5, with 7 bases lining up with TRBD1. The trim removed 5 bases at V and 4 bases at J, leaving 8 bases unmatched. The germline CDR1 and CDR2 sequences are DFQATT and SNEGSKA (reference sequence). CDR3 length: 14 amino acids. The CDR3 bases are TGCAGTGCTGAACGAGCACAGGGGAATCAGCCCCAGCATTTT. Translation: CSAERAQGNQPQHF.

V is TRBV14 and J is TRBJ2-1, with 12 bases lining up with TRBD2. The CDR3 loop spans 15 amino acids. V lost 1 base, J lost 10 bases, and 5 bases stayed unmatched. Germline V gene lookup returns CDR1 SGHDN and CDR2 FVKESK. This CDR3 reads CASSQASGRAHEQFF. The DNA of the CDR3 is TGTGCCAGCAGCCAAGCTAGCGGGAGGGCCCACGAGCAGTTCTTC.

The chain has TRBV9 and TRBJ2-1; D remains unclear. The CDR3 totals 13 residues. Per the germline V gene, CDR1 is SGDLS and CDR2 is YYNGEE. Trimming took 3 bases from V and 8 from J, leaving 12 bases between them. The CDR3 DNA follows: TGTGCCAGCAGCGGGCCAGCGCCGGATGAGCAGTTCTTC. Translation gives CASSGPAPDEQFF.

At least ten counts were recorded for this clonotype. V and J are TRBV18 and TRBJ1-3; D unresolved. Deletions cut 2 bases from V and 2 bases from J, with 7 bases between. The CDR3 loop spans 14 amino acids. CDR1 KGHSH and CDR2 LQKENI come from the germline V gene. CDR3: CASSPGFTGNTIYF. For the CDR3, the DNA is TGTGCCAGCTCACCAGGGTTCACTGGAAACACCATATATTTT.

The J gene is TRBJ2-5, the V gene TRBV3-1; 8 bases align to TRBD2. V dropped 5 bases and J dropped 6; count of bases not matched to a gene: 8. This CDR3 has 14 residues. Germline values: CDR1 LGHDT, CDR2 YNNKEL (reference sequence). In nucleotides, the CDR3 is TGTGCCAGCAGCTTGGGACTAGTCGTAAAGACCCAGTACTTC. Its translation: CASSLGLVVKTQYF.

CDR3 loop: CASSTMNSGRDTGELFF. DNA for the CDR3: TGTGCCAGCAGCACCATGAATAGCGGGAGGGACACCGGGGAGCTGTTTTTT. The V call is TRBV13, the J call TRBJ2-2; 11 bases fit TRBD2. The CDR3 is 17 amino acids. The V gene's germline CDR1 is PRHDT and CDR2 FYEKMQ (reference sequence). The trim removed 5 bases at V and 3 bases at J, leaving 8 bases unmatched.